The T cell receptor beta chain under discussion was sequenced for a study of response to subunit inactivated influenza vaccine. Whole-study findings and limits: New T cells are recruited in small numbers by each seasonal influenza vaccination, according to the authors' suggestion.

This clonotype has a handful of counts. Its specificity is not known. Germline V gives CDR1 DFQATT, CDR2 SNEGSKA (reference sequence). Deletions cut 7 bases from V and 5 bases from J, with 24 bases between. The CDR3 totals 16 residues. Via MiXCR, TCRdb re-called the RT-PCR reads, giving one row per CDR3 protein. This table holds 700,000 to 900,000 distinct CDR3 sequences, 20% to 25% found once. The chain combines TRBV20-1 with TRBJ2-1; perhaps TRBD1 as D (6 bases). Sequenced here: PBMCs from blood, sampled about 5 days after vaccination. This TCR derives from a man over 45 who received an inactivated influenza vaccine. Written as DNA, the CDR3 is TGCAGTGGATGTAGGGGGACGCCCCCGGCGGACAATGAGCAGTTCTTC. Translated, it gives CSGCRGTPPADNEQFF.